These 2 T cell receptor beta chains came from one sample sequenced in a study of CD8 T cells in Susac syndrome (dated by TCRdb to 2018 to 2020). Library creation used the immunoSEQ multiplex PCR assay. RNA was extracted using the RNeasy kit, and about 0.5 to 1 ug of the RNA was reverse transcribed with random hexamers. TCRdb reprocessing: public reads trimmed at Q25 with fastp, clones called with MiXCR, in-frame beta chains kept. A single entry per CDR3 protein holds the most common genes and DNA from its merged rows. The sample records fewer than 95,000 distinct CDR3 sequences, around 96% of which are singletons. Roughly 0.62% of the sample comes from the top ten. Sequencing was done on a sample of CD8+ T cells from PBMCs. The receptors originated from a human donor with Susac syndrome.

The genes are TRBV29-1 and TRBJ2-3; D perhaps matches TRBD1 (8 bases). This CDR3 spans 14 amino acids. V dropped 4 bases and J dropped 6 bases, with 17 bases sitting between them. Per germline, CDR1 SQVTM and CDR2 ANQGSEA. The CDR3 loop is CSVAKQGDYDTQYF. Written as DNA, the CDR3 is TGCAGCGTTGCGAAACAGGGGGACTACGATACGCAGTATTTT.

The chain employs TRBV7-9 and TRBJ2-5; either TRBD1 or TRBD2 may supply D (6 bases each). The CDR3 length is 14 residues. The V end lost 5 bases, the J end lost 5 bases, and 15 bases lay between the germline ends. Germline CDR1 reads SEHNR; CDR2 reads FQNEAQ (reference sequence). The CDR3 region has the DNA TGTGCCAGCAGCCCGGGGGCTCCGCGGGAGACCCAGTACTTC. Amino acid sequence: CASSPGAPRETQYF. The full variable domain, rest sourced from reference TRBV7-9 and TRBJ2-5, is DTGVSQNPRHKITKRGQNVTFRCDPISEHNRLYWYRQTLGQGPEFLTYFQNEAQLEKSRLLSDRFSAERPKGSFSTLEIQRTEQGDSAMYLCASSPGAPRETQYFGPGTRLLVL.